This T cell receptor (beta chain) was obtained from a study of blood T cell repertoires in COVID-19 (dated by TCRdb to the early 2020s). Broadly, across the study: Samples from collaborators originated in the United States, Italy and Spain and spanned both the acute and convalescent phases of COVID-19. The prospective study material was composed of cDNA or gDNA derived from T cells, B-cell-depleted T cells, or PBMCs. Subjects who had been exposed to COVID-19, were actively infected with it, or had recovered from it provided the deeply sampled blood TCRbeta repertoires that made up the dataset. The repertoires were released in a freely available public database intended as a resource for research on the immune response to SARS-CoV-2. Samples were obtained from the ongoing ImmuneRACE study (first 160 participants) and from approximately 1,200 subjects provided by 6 global collaborators. The sample metadata nearly always contained a de-identified subject ID, COVID-19 status, age in years and sex. Where HLA class I and class II types were available, the types were taken from metadata supplied by the sample provider, not from assay-based typing.

This clone has a single count. Its recognized antigen is unknown. Per-nucleotide qualities are absent, and no much larger clonotype sits a single base away. Overall study results and their limits: How much clinical and demographic metadata was included differed by source and by participant, and the metadata was provided uncurated.

TCRbeta CDR3 regions were amplified from genomic DNA by means of the immunoSEQ Assay, a bias-controlled multiplex PCR. The original methods were these. Nucleated cell counts per sample were estimated from amplification of reference gene primers within the assay. Sequence reads were collapsed and filtered to measure the absolute abundance of every unique TCRbeta CDR3 rearrangement. For each sample, productive Simpson clonality was calculated by taking the square root of Simpson's diversity index across productive rearrangements. In TCRdb, the immuneACCESS table is reduced to in-frame sequences with V and J assigned. These tables do not hold every clone; where another copy was compared, an unresolved V gene accounts for under half, and the others remain unexplained. The D gene and trimming were derived from the DNA, and the V and J assignments and clone size from that table. This sample holds about 81,000 clones; around 80% were observed only once. In total, the top ten clones hold about 7.4% of the sample.

Collaborating institutions collected whole blood in K2EDTA tubes following their own protocols. For TCRbeta analysis, collaborators shipped samples as frozen whole blood, isolated PBMCs, or DNA extracted from either of those sample types. Reading from cysteine to phenylalanine, the CDR3 counts 13 amino acids. The DNA shown is the 39-base CDR3, in frame from base 1. Sequences MNHEY (CDR1) and SVGAGI (CDR2) are obtained from the germline V gene. V sheds 0 bases and J sheds 7 bases, leaving 7 bases between their ends. The receptor chain draws on TRBV6-5 and TRBJ1-5; no D segment can be confidently identified. The source of this sequence is a human donor in a cohort sampled during active COVID-19. The sample taken for sequencing was peripheral blood. The DNA reads TGTGCCAGCAGTTACTCGAGCCGGCAGCCCCAGCATTTT. This is translated as CASSYSSRQPQHF.